A single T cell receptor (beta chain) is shown here with its context. Its specificity is unknown. TCR beta CDR3 regions were amplified from RNA. Using the HTBI primer set, a first-round RT-PCR was run on the TCR CDR3. TCRdb itself ran the multiplex PCR reads through MiXCR, one entry per CDR3 protein. Among about 700,000 distinct CDR3 sequences listed, nearly 45% were seen once. Trimming shortened V by 5 bases and J by 7 bases, and 18 bases separated the two germline ends. The CDR3 is 15 amino acids. CDR1 and CDR2 (germline): SNHLY, FYNNEI. The data belong to a study of T cells in Graves' hyperthyroidism and ophthalmopathy. Study findings and constraints: Within blood appeared most thyroid clonotypes that had expanded above 0.001. The model's output predicted ophthalmopathy at a median of roughly seven months prior to onset.

The sample consisted of peripheral blood or thyroid tissue (not recorded which). V is TRBV2 and J is TRBJ1-5, with a weak D call TRBD1 (5 bases). The TCR comes from an adult man with Graves' disease, either hyperthyroidism or ophthalmopathy (not recorded which). The CDR3: CASSPPGTLSQPQHF. CDR3 coding DNA: TGTGCCAGCAGTCCCCCCGGGACCCTGAGCCAGCCCCAGCATTTT.